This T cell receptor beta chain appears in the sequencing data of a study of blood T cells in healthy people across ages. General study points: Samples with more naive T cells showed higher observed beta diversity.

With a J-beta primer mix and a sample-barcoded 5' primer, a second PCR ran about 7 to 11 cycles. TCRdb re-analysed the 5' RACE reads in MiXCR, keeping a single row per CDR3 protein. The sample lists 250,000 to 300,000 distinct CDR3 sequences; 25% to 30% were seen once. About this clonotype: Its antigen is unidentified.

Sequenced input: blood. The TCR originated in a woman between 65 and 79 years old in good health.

In DNA form, the CDR3 reads TGTGCCAGCAGTTTAACCGGGACAGGGAACAATGAGCAGTTCTTC. Translated: CASSLTGTGNNEQFF. The chain carries TRBV6-6 and TRBJ2-1; 9 positions agree with TRBD1. J was trimmed by 5 bases and V by 4 bases; bases with no gene match: 6. Germline-derived CDR1 and CDR2 are MNHNY and SVGAGI (reference sequence). The CDR3 length is 15 residues.